These 5 T cell receptor beta chains came from one sample sequenced in a study of T cells in Graves' hyperthyroidism and ophthalmopathy (dated by TCRdb to the late 2010s). The library came from multiplex PCR. Data came from an Illumina HiSeq 2000. Amplification of TCR beta CDR3 regions was carried out from RNA transcripts. The first round of RT-PCR for the TCR CDR3 was performed with the HTBI primer set and the Qiagen OneStep RT-PCR kit. TCRdb ran its own pipeline on the public reads, namely fastp trimming at Q25 and MiXCR clone calling, and kept in-frame beta chains. Every distinct CDR3 protein forms one entry, paired with its most common genes and DNA. The sample table lists under 350,000 distinct CDR3 sequences, around 25% of them with a count of one. In total, the top ten clones hold 20% to 30% of the sample. The specimen sequenced was blood. Every receptor here comes from a man aged 40-49 years with Graves' hyperthyroidism that later progressed to Graves' ophthalmopathy.

This clonotype has a count of ten or more. The chain links TRBV2 to TRBJ1-5, with TRBD1 matching 8 bases. This CDR3 region has 13 residues. V lost 7 bases to trimming and J lost 5 bases; unmatched junction nucleotides: 4. Germline V gene sequence: CDR1 SNHLY, CDR2 FYNNEI. The CDR3: CASTGGQDQPQHF. CDR3 DNA: TGTGCCAGCACCGGGGGACAGGATCAGCCCCAGCATTTT.

The V call is TRBV6-1, the J call TRBJ1-3; D is possibly TRBD1 (5 bases). Germline V lookup: CDR1 MNHNS, CDR2 SASEGT. V was shortened by 5 bases and J by 4 bases, with 12 bases between the two germline ends. CDR3 length: 14 amino acids. CDR3 nucleotide sequence: TGTGCCAGCAGTCCGAACCCAGGGGGAAACACCATATATTTT. This gives the protein CASSPNPGGNTIYF.

This clonotype was seen many times. The rearrangement uses TRBV12-3 or TRBV12-4 and TRBJ2-7; 7 bases line up with TRBD2. Trimming took 3 bases from V and 0 from J; bases not matched to a gene: 2. The CDR3 spans 14 residues. CDR3 residues: CASSFGGDSYEQYF. The CDR3 coding sequence is TGTGCCAGCAGTTTTGGGGGGGACTCCTACGAGCAGTACTTC.

At least ten counts were recorded for this clonotype. The chain joins TRBV10-3 to TRBJ1-2; TRBD1 is a possible D gene (5 bases). Between the trimmed V and J ends, which lost 7 bases and 5 bases, there was a span of 20 bases. Germline CDR1 ENHRY, CDR2 SYGVKD. The CDR3 loop spans 15 amino acids. As DNA, the CDR3 is TGTGCCATCACCCCACGACAGATGGAACTGTATGGCTACACCTTC. Translation gives CAITPRQMELYGYTF.

The CDR3 loop is CASSLITGTAAGYTF. The CDR3 DNA follows: TGTGCCAGCAGCTTAATAACAGGGACGGCTGCCGGCTACACCTTC. The J gene is TRBJ1-2, the V gene TRBV7-2, with D possibly TRBD1 on 6 matching bases. Trimming took off 2 bases at V and 8 bases at J, with 18 bases between the two ends. CDR1 and CDR2 from the germline V gene are SGHTA and FQGNSA. This CDR3 is 15 amino acids long.